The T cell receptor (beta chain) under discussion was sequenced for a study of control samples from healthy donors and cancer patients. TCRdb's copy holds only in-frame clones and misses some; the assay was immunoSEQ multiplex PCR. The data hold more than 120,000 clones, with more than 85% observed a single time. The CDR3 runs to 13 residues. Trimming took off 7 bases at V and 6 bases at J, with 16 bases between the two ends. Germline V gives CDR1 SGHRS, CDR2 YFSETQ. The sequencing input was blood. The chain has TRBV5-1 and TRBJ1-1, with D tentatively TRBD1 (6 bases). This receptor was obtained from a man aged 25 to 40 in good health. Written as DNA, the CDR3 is TGCGCCAGCTCCGAGGGGGGCGGGGCTGAAGCTTTCTTT. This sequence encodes CASSEGGGAEAFF.